This TCR beta chain was captured in a study of technical replicates of blood from a few donors. Measured with immunoSEQ multiplex PCR; TCRdb has only the in-frame clones, and not every one. The sample contains under 85,000 clones, 97% of which appear only once. In germline, CDR1 is MNHEY, CDR2 SVGAGI. Trimming took 2 bases from V and 0 from J, leaving 7 bases between them. The CDR3 extends over 14 amino acids. The sample was T cells isolated from PBMCs. This clonotype was sampled from a human donor in good health. The chain carries TRBV6-5 and TRBJ1-1, with D hard to call. The DNA of the CDR3 is TGTGCCAGCAGTTACGACAACATGAACACTGAAGCTTTCTTT. Amino acids: CASSYDNMNTEAFF.